This T cell receptor beta chain derives from a study of blood T cell repertoires in COVID-19. On the study more broadly: Spain, Italy and the United States supplied samples that represented acute and convalescent COVID-19. The analysed material was cDNA or gDNA that came from T cells, B-cell-depleted T cells, or PBMCs.

The CDR3 contains 16 residues. Looked up from germline, CDR1 is MNHEY and CDR2 is SVGEGT. V lost 5 bases and J lost 2; bases outside the gene matches: 5. How the authors handled the data: Amplification with reference gene primers provided the estimates of nucleated cell counts. Profiling relied on immunoSEQ multiplex PCR, and the TCRdb table lists in-frame clones only, not all of them. V and J calls and clone size are those listed in that table; D and trimming were worked out from the DNA. This repertoire shows around 260,000 clones, roughly 88% found once; its top ten account for about 0.65%. The source material was peripheral blood. This receptor was identified in a human donor in a cohort sampled during active COVID-19. The chain is built from TRBV6-2 or TRBV6-3 and TRBJ2-6; 8 bases are shared with TRBD1. The CDR3 DNA reads as TGTGCCAGCAGTGGGCAGGGGGCAGCTGGGGCCAACGTCCTGACTTTC. Translated, it gives CASSGQGAAGANVLTF.